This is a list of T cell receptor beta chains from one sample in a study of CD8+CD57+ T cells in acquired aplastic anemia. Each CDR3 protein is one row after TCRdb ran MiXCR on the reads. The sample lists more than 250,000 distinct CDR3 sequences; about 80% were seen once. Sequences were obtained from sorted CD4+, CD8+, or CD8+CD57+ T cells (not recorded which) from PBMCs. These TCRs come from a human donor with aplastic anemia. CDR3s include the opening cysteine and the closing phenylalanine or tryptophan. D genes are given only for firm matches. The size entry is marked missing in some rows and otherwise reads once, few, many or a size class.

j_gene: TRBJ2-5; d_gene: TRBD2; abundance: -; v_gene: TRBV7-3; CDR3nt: TGTGCCAGCAGCTTCCGCTGGGGGGGGCAAGAGACCCAGTACTTC; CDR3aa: CASSFRWGGQETQYF
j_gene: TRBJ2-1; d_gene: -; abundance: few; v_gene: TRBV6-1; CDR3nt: TGTGCCAGCCAGGGGGGCGGAAACGGTCAGGATGAGCAGTTCTTC; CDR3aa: CASQGGGNGQDEQFF
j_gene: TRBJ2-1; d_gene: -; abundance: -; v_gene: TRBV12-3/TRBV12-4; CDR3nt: TGTGCCACCCACGGGTCAGTGGACAATGAGCAGTTCTTC; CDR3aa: CATHGSVDNEQFF
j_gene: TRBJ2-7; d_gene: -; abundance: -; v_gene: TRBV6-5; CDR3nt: TGTGCCAGCAGTTACGTGCAGGAGAACTACACGCAGTACTTC; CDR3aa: CASSYVQENYTQYF
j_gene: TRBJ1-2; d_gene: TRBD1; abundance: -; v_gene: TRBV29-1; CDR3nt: TGCAGCGTGTCCGGGACAGGGAAAGGAAGCTATGGCTACACCTTC; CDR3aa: CSVSGTGKGSYGYTF
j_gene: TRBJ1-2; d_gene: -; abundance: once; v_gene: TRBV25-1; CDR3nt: TGTGCCAGCAGCTGGGGTGGGTGGCCTTACTACGACTACACCTTC; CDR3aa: CASSWGGWPYYDYTF
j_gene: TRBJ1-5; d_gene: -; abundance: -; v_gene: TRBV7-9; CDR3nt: TGTGCCAGCAGTTCTACGGGAGGTCAGCATCAGCATTTT; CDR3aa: CASSSTGGQHQHF
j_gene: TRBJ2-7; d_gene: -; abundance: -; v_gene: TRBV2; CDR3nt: TGTGCCAGCAGCGATGGAGGTGGGGATGCCGAGCAGTACTTC; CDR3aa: CASSDGGGDAEQYF
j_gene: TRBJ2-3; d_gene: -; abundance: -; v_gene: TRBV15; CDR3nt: TGTGCCAGCAGCAGGGCGGCCGGTCAAGATACGCAGTATTTT; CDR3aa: CASSRAAGQDTQYF
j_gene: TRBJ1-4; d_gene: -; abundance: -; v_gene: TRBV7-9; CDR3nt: -; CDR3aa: CASSLVPGELFFEKLFF
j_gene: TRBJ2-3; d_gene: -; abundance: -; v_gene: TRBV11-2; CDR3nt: TGTGCCAGCAGTCGTGTTGGGGGGGCGCGTGATACGCAGTATTTT; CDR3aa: CASSRVGGARDTQYF
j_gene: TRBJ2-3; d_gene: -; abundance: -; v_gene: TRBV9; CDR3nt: TGTGCCAGCAGCTTAGCCCGCAGTACCGCACTGAAGTATTTT; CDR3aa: CASSLARSTALKYF
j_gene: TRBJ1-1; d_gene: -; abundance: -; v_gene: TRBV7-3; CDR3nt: TGTGCCAGCAGCCAAGATCCAAGGGGGATGACTGATGATGCTTTCTTT; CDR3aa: CASSQDPRGMTDDAFF
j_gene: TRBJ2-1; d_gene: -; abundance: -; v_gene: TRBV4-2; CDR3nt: TGTGCCAGCAGCCAAGAACTGGCGGGTAAAAATGAGCAGTTCTTC; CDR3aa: CASSQELAGKNEQFF
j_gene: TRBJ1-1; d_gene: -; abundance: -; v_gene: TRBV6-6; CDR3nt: TGTGCCAGCAACGAGGCCACAGGGACTGAAGCTTTCTTT; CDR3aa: CASNEATGTEAFF
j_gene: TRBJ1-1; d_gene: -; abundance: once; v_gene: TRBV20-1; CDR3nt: TGCAGTGCAAACGACAGGACCCGAGGGACTTTCTTT; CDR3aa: CSANDRTRGTFF
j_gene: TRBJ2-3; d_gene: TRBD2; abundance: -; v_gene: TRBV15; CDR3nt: TGTGCCAGCAGGAGCGGGGGCAAAGATAGCCAGTATTTT; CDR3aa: CASRSGGKDSQYF
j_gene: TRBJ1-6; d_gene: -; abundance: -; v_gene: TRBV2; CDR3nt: TGTGCCAGCAGGCAGGGTGATACTTCTCCCCTCCACTTT; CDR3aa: CASRQGDTSPLHF
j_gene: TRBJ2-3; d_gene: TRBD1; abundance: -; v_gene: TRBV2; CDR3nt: TGTGCCAGCGCTAGGACAGGGGGCACAGATACGCAGTATTTT; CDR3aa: CASARTGGTDTQYF
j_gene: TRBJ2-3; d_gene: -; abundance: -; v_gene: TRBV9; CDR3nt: TGTGCCAGCAGCTCGGACTGGAGCACAGATACGCAGTATTTT; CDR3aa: CASSSDWSTDTQYF
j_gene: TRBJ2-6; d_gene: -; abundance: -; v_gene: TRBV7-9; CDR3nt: -; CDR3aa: CASSFGGDEQFFGLTF
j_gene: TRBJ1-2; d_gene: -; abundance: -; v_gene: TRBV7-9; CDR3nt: TGTGCCAGCAGCTTAATACCCGGGGCGCAGTATGGCTACACCTTC; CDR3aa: CASSLIPGAQYGYTF